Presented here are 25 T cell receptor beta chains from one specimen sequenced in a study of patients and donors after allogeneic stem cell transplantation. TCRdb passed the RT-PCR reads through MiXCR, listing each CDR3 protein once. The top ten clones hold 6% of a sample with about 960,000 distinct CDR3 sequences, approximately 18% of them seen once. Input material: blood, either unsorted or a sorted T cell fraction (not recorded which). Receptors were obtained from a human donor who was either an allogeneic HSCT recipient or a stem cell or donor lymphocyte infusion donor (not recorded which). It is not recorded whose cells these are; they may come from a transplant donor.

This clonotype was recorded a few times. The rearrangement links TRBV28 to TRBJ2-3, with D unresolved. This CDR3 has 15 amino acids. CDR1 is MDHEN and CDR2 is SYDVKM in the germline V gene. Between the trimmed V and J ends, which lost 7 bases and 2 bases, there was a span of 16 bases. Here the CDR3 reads CASTLTVAHTDTQYF. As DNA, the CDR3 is TGTGCCAGCACCCTGACGGTAGCTCACACAGATACGCAGTATTTT.

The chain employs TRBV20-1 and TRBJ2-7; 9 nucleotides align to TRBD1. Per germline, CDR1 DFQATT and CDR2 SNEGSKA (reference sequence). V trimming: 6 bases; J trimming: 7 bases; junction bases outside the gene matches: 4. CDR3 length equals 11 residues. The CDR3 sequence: CSAWGQGEQYF. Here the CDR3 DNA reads TGCAGTGCCTGGGGACAGGGAGAGCAGTACTTC.

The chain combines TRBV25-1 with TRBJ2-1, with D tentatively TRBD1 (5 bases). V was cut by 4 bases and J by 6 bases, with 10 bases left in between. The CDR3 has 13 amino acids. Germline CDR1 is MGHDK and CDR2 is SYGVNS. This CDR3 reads CASSVTGGNEQFF. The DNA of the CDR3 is TGTGCCAGCAGTGTTACAGGTGGCAATGAGCAGTTCTTC.

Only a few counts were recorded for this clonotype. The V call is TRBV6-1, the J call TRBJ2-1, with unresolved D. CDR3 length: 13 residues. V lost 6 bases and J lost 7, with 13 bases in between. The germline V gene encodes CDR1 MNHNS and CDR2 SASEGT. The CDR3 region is CASSPTFKNEQFF. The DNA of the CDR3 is TGTGCCAGCAGCCCTACATTCAAAAATGAGCAGTTCTTC.

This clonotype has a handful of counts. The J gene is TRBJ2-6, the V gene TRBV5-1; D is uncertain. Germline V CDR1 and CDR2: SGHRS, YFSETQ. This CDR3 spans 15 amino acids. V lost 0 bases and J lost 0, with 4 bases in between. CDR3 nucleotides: TGCGCCAGCAGCTTGGCGGACTCTGGGGCCAACGTCCTGACTTTC. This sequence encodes CASSLADSGANVLTF.

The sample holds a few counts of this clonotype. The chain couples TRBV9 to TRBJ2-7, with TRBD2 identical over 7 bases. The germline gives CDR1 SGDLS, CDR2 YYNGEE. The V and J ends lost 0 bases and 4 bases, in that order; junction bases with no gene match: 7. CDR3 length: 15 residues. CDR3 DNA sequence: TGTGCCAGCAGCGTAGCTCCTAGCGGAGATTACGAGCAGTACTTC. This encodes CASSVAPSGDYEQYF.

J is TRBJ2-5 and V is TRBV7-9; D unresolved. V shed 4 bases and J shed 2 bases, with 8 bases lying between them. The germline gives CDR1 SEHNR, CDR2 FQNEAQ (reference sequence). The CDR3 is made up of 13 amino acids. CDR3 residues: CASSSPVQETQYF. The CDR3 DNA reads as TGTGCCAGCAGCTCGCCGGTTCAAGAGACCCAGTACTTC.

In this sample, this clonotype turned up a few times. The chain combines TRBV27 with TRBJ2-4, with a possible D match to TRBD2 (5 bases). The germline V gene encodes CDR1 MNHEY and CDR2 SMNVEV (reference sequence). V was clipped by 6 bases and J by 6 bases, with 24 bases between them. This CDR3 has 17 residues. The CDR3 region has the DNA TGTGCCAGCAGCCCCAGCCGGGGAGTGTCTGGGGTAAACATTCAGTACTTC. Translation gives CASSPSRGVSGVNIQYF.

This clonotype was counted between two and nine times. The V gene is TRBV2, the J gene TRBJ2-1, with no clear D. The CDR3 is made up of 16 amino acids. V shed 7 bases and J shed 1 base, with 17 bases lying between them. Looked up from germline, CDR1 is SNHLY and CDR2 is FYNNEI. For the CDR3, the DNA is TGTGCCAGCACCCCAAAGTCGGGTGGGTCCTACAATGAGCAGTTCTTC. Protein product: CASTPKSGGSYNEQFF.

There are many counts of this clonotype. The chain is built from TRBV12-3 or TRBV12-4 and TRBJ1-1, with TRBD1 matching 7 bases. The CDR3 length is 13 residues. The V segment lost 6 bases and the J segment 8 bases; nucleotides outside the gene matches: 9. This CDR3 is CASRHGTAQEAFF. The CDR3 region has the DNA TGTGCCAGCAGACACGGGACAGCCCAGGAAGCTTTCTTT.

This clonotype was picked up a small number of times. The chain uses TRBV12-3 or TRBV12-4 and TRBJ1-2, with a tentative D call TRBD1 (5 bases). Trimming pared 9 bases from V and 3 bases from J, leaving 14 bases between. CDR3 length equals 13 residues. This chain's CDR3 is CASQAGTDYGYTF. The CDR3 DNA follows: TGTGCCAGTCAAGCCGGGACGGACTATGGCTACACCTTC.

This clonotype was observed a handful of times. CDR3 region: CASSRTGGGEQFF. The CDR3, as DNA: TGTGCCAGCAGCCGGACCGGGGGGGGTGAGCAGTTCTTC. The chain combines TRBV3-1 with TRBJ2-1; 8 bases are a match to TRBD2. The ends lost 4 bases at V and 9 bases at J; junction bases unmatched: 5. CDR3 length: 13 amino acids. Germline values: CDR1 LGHDT, CDR2 YNNKEL (reference sequence).

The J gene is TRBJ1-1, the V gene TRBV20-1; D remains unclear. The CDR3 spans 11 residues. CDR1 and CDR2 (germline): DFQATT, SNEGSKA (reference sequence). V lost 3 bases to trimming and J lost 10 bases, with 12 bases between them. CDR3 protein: CSASPDPVAFF. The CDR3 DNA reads TGCAGTGCTAGTCCGGACCCGGTAGCTTTCTTT.

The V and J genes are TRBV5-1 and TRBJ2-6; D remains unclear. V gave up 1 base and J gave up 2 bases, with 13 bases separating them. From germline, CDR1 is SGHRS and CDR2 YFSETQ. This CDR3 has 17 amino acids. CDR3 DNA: TGCGCCAGCAGCTTGAACGAAGTAGGGCCTGGGGCCAACGTCCTGACTTTC. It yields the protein CASSLNEVGPGANVLTF.

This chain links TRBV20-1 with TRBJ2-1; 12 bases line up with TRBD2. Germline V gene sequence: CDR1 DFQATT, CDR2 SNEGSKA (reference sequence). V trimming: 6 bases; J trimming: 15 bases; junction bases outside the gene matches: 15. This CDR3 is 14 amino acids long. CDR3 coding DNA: TGCAGTGCGGAACACTCTAGCGGGAGGGTTAATCTGTTCTTC. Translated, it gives CSAEHSSGRVNLFF.

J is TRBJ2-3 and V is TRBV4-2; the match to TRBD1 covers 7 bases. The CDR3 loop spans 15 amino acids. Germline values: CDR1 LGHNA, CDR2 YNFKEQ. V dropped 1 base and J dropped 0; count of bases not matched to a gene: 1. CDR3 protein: CASSQVGQSTDTQYF. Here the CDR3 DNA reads TGTGCCAGCAGCCAAGTGGGACAGAGCACAGATACGCAGTATTTT.

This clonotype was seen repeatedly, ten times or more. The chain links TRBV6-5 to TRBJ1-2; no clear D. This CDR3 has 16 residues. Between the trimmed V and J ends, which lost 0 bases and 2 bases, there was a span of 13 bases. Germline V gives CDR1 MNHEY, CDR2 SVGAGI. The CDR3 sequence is CASSYSSVGGNYGYTF. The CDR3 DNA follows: TGTGCCAGCAGTTACTCTTCGGTCGGCGGGAACTATGGCTACACCTTC.

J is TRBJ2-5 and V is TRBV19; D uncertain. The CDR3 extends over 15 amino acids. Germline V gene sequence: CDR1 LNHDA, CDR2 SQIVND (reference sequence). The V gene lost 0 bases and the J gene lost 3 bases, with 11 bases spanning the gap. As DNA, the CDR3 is TGTGCCAGTAGTATAGACGTCAAAGGGAAAGAGACCCAGTACTTC. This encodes CASSIDVKGKETQYF.

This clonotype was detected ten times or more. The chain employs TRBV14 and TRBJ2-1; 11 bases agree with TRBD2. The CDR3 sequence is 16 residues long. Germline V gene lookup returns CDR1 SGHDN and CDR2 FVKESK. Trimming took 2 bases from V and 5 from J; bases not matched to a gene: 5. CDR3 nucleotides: TGTGCCAGCAGCCAACATGGGGGACTAGCGGACAATGAGCAGTTCTTC. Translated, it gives CASSQHGGLADNEQFF.

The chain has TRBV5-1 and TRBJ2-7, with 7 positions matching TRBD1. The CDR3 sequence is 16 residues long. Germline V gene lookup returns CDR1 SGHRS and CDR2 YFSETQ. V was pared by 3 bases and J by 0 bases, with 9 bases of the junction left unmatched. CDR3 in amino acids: CASSSQTGTSSYEQYF. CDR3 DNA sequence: TGCGCCAGCAGCTCCCAGACAGGGACCAGCTCCTACGAGCAGTACTTC.

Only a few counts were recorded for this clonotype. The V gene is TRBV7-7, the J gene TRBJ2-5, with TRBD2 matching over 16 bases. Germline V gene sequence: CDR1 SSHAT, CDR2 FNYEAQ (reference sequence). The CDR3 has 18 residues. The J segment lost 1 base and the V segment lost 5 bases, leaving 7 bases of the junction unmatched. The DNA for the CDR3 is TGTGCCAGCAGCCGAGGGACTAGCGGGAGGGGGATCCAAGAGACCCAGTACTTC. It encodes CASSRGTSGRGIQETQYF.

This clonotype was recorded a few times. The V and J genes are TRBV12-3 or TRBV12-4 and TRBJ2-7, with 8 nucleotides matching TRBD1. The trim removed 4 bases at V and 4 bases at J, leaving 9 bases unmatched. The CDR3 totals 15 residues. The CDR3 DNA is TGTGCCAGCAGTTCCCACCGCGACAGGGGTTACGAGCAGTACTTC. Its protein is CASSSHRDRGYEQYF.

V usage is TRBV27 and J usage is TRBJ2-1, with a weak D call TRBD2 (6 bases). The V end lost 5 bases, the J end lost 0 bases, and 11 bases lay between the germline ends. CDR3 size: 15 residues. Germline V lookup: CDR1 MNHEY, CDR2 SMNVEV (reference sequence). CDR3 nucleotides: TGTGCCAGCAGTGTTTTAGCGGTCTCCTACAATGAGCAGTTCTTC. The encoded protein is CASSVLAVSYNEQFF.

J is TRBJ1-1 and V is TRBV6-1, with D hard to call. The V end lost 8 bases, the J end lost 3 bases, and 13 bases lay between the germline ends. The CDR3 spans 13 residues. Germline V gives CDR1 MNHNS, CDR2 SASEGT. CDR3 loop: CASLKGGHTEAFF. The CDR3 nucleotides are TGTGCCAGCCTCAAGGGAGGTCACACTGAAGCTTTCTTT.

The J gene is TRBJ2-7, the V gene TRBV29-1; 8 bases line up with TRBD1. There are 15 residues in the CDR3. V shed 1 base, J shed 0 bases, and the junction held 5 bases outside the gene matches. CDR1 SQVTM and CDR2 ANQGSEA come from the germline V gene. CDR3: CSVEGTGSSSYEQYF. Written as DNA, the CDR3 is TGCAGCGTTGAAGGGACAGGGTCGAGCTCCTACGAGCAGTACTTC.